The clone carrying this T cell receptor beta chain showed up just a few times. Its antigen is not identified. The data were taken from a study of T cell repertoires in cytomegalovirus infection. Across the whole study: Indications came from public TCR beta signatures; they pointed to CMV infection and to a matching HLA type.

TCRdb passed the reads through MiXCR, listing each CDR3 protein once. The sample shows about 360,000 distinct CDR3 sequences, about 32% of them seen only once. The CDR3 spans 13 residues. V lost 8 bases and J 1 base, leaving 10 bases between the germline ends. Looked up from germline, CDR1 is ENHRY and CDR2 is SYGVKD. Regarding the study as a whole: CMV-specific TCR beta clonotypes restricted by HLA-C were the ones dominating the ex vivo response. Accumulated public TCR beta family frequency recognized individuals carrying CMV together with the relevant HLA.

J is TRBJ2-3 and V is TRBV10-3; D is possibly TRBD1 or TRBD2 (5 bases each). This TCR was sampled from a human donor in good health (CMV status not recorded). Some clones in this sample may be carry-over from other donors' samples. The material was cultured PBMCs, obtained from culture after CMV antigen stimulation. For the CDR3, the DNA is TGTGCCATCCGGGACCAGGGCACAGATACGCAGTATTTT. Translating gives CAIRDQGTDTQYF.